This T cell receptor (beta chain) came from a study of cytomegalovirus exposure and HLA in healthy donors. The overall study: It was reported in a later analysis that the same platform had been used for the 110 or so validation repertoires as for the roughly 650 first-cohort repertoires. Study-wide results and limits: Specificity of a few CMV-associated chains for CMV antigens was verified in vitro. According to the study, 160 or so TCR beta chains were cytomegalovirus-associated.

About this clone itself: Its antigen is not known.

The protocol was immunoSEQ multiplex PCR, while the TCRdb copy is restricted to in-frame clones and leaves out a portion. Of 200,000 or so clones detected, about 80% appear once; the ten largest clones hold under 7.5%. The donors were in the roughly 130-subject validation cohort, distinct from the approximately 700-subject first cohort. Trimming cost V 1 base and J 1 base, with 9 bases left between them. Germline CDR1 SGHTA, CDR2 FQGNSA. There are 15 residues in the CDR3. The chain is built from TRBV7-2 and TRBJ2-3; D remains ambiguous. This receptor was identified in a young man in good health and CMV-seropositive. Sequenced input: PBMCs. The CDR3 sequence is CASSLVSVRTDTQYF. The CDR3 DNA reads TGTGCCAGCAGCTTAGTTTCGGTCCGCACAGATACGCAGTATTTT.